Presented here are 3 T cell receptor beta chains from one specimen sequenced in a study of T cells in Graves' hyperthyroidism and ophthalmopathy. What was amplified from RNA transcripts were TCR beta CDR3 regions. First-round RT-PCR of the TCR CDR3 relied on the HTBI primer set. TCRdb fed the multiplex PCR reads into MiXCR, producing one record per CDR3 protein. Here the sample spans some 690,000 distinct CDR3 sequences, 15% to 20% being singletons. Sequencing was done on a sample of blood. The receptor source for this set is a middle-aged man with Graves' hyperthyroidism.

On this clonotype itself: An end of the junction differs from the germline gene, which may be a read error. This chain's CDR3 is CASPPPIGLINEQFF. The CDR3 DNA reads as TGCGCCAGCCCACCCCCGATCGGGCTGATCAATGAGCAGTTCTTC. This chain joins TRBV11-2 and TRBJ2-1, with D uncertain. Germline lookup yields CDR1 SGHAT and CDR2 FQNNGV. The CDR3 is 15 residues long.

The rearrangement links TRBV29-1 to TRBJ1-4; 8 bases match TRBD1. This CDR3 has 14 residues. Trimming removed 6 bases from V and 3 bases from J; junction bases left unmatched: 6. CDR1 is SQVTM, CDR2 ANQGSEA, per germline. The CDR3 DNA sequence: TGCAGCGTCTACCTGACAGGGGCTAATGAAAAACTGTTTTTT. Amino acids: CSVYLTGANEKLFF.

Comments on this clonotype: Since a much larger clone is just one base distant, this may be a read error. The genes are TRBV11-2 and TRBJ2-7; D remains unclear. The CDR3 contains 15 residues. The germline V gene encodes CDR1 SGHAT and CDR2 FQNNGV. This CDR3 reads CASSLDKGLSHEQYF. The CDR3 DNA is TGTGCCAGCAGCTTAGATAAGGGCCTCTCCCACGAGCAGTACTTC.